One T cell receptor (beta chain) is described in this entry. Seattle patient enrollment occurred during active infection, with longitudinal follow-up thereafter. The sample belongs to a study of blood T cell repertoires in COVID-19. The germline CDR1 and CDR2 sequences are MDHEN and SYDVKM. Trimming took 8 bases from V and 4 from J; bases not matched to a gene: 11. The CDR3 length is 14 residues. Per the original methods: Counts of nucleated cells, estimated from reference gene primer amplification, were obtained. The method was immunoSEQ multiplex PCR; TCRdb's version includes in-frame clones alone and lacks a portion of them. V and J calls and clone size are copied from that table; D and trimming were computed from the DNA. Here the sample spans some 240,000 clones, around nine tenths being singletons.

The origin of this receptor is a man aged 55-75 years with COVID-19, enrolled during active disease. Sequencing was carried out using peripheral blood. The rearrangement joins TRBV28 to TRBJ2-7, with 7 positions matching TRBD1. The CDR3 DNA sequence: TGTGCCAGCGGCAGAGACAGGGTTGGTTACGAGCAGTACTTC. Its protein product is CASGRDRVGYEQYF.